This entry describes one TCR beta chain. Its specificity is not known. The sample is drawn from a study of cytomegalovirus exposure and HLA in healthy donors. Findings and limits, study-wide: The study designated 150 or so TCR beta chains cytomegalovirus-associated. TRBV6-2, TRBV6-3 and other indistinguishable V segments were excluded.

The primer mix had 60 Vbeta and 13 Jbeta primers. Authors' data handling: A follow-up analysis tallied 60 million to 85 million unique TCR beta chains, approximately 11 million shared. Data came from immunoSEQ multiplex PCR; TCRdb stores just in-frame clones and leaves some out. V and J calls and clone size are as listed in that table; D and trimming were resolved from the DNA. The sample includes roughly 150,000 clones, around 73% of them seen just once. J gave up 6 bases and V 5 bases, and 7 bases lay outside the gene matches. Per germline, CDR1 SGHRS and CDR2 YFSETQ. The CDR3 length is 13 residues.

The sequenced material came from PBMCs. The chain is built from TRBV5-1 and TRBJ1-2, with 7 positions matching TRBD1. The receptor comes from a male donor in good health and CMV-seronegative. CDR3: CASSPRQGDGYTF. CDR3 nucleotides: TGCGCCAGCAGTCCGCGACAGGGAGATGGCTACACCTTC.